This TCR beta chain was captured by sequencing in a study of blood T cell repertoires in COVID-19. Across the whole study: Whether acute or convalescent, the COVID-19 samples came from the United States, Italy and Spain. PBMCs, B-cell-depleted T cells, or T cells were the source of the cDNA or gDNA that made up the material.

In its sample, this clone was seen a few times. Authors' analysis steps: Nucleated cell number was recorded as an estimate derived from reference gene primer amplification. This table comes from immunoSEQ multiplex PCR, and its TCRdb copy is limited to in-frame clones, with some not included. D and trimming were read from the DNA, whereas the V and J calls and clone size are those reported in that table. The sample has 110,000 or so clones; 88% are singletons. This CDR3 comprises 16 residues. Germline V gene sequence: CDR1 SNHLY, CDR2 FYNNEI. V lost 3 bases, J lost 4 bases, and 5 bases stayed unmatched.

The chain recombines TRBV2 with TRBJ2-1, with 11 positions matching TRBD2. The clonotype originates from a human donor in a cohort sampled during active COVID-19. Sequencing input: peripheral blood. The CDR3 is CASSEWTSGLYNEQFF. DNA of the CDR3: TGTGCCAGCAGTGAGTGGACTAGCGGGTTATACAATGAGCAGTTCTTC. Full variable domain (outside the CDR3, taken from reference TRBV2 and TRBJ2-1): EPEVTQTPSHQVTQMGQEVILRCVPISNHLYFYWYRQILGQKVEFLVSFYNNEISEKSEIFDDQFSVERPDGSNFTLKIRSTKLEDSAMYFCASSEWTSGLYNEQFFGPGTRLTVL.